Listed here are 30 T cell receptor beta chains from one sample, sequenced in a study of CD8 T cells in ankylosing spondylitis. TCRdb analysed the 5' RACE reads with MiXCR anew, one entry per CDR3 protein. The data contain fewer than 750,000 distinct CDR3 sequences, 15% to 20% of them seen just once; the ten biggest clones take up under 20%. Overall study findings and caveats: Apparently characteristic of ankylosing spondylitis blood was a TCR beta motif (fewer than 10 highly homologous variants).

No antigen has been assigned to these receptors. The sequenced sample was blood, either unsorted or a sorted T cell fraction (not recorded which). The source is a male donor with ankylosing spondylitis.

This clonotype has a count of ten or more. The genes are TRBV7-2 and TRBJ2-1; 8 bases fit TRBD2. Germline V gene data show CDR1 as SGHTA and CDR2 as FQGNSA. Unmatched junction bases numbered 0, after V lost 1 base and J lost 1 base. The CDR3 runs 15 residues. CDR3 DNA: TGTGCCAGCAGCTTAGAGCGGGGGTCCTACAATGAGCAGTTCTTC. It is translated as CASSLERGSYNEQFF.

The V gene is TRBV2, the J gene TRBJ1-6; 8 positions agree with TRBD1. The V and J ends lost 8 bases and 7 bases, in that order; junction bases with no gene match: 10. This CDR3 contains 15 residues. Looked up from germline, CDR1 is SNHLY and CDR2 is FYNNEI. Written as DNA, the CDR3 is TGTGCCAGCCTGAAAGGACAGGGCGGGAATTCACCCCTCCACTTT. Translating it yields CASLKGQGGNSPLHF.

The V call is TRBV24-1, the J call TRBJ2-2; D is uncertain. CDR1 and CDR2 from the germline V gene are KGHDR and SFDVKD. There are 11 residues in the CDR3. V lost 10 bases to trimming and J lost 8 bases, with 10 bases between them. The CDR3 loop is CATSAEGELFF. DNA for the CDR3: TGTGCCACGAGCGCCGAAGGGGAGCTGTTTTTT.

The V gene is TRBV7-3, the J gene TRBJ2-3; 8 bases are shared with TRBD2. CDR1 is SGHTA, CDR2 FQGTGA, per germline. The CDR3 runs 16 residues. V lost 5 bases, J lost 3 bases, and 10 bases stayed unmatched. In nucleotides, the CDR3 is TGTGCCAGCAGCCCCTCGGGCGGGGGGCCGACAGATACGCAGTATTTT. This gives the protein CASSPSGGGPTDTQYF.

This clonotype was counted between two and nine times. The chain's CDR3 is CASRATGGTDTQYF. The DNA for the CDR3 is TGTGCCAGCAGGGCAACAGGGGGCACAGATACGCAGTATTTT. The rearrangement links TRBV2 to TRBJ2-3; 7 positions match TRBD1. This CDR3 is built from 14 residues. The V segment lost 6 bases and the J segment 1 base; nucleotides outside the gene matches: 4. Germline V lookup: CDR1 SNHLY, CDR2 FYNNEI.

The table lists this clonotype with a few counts. This sequence joins TRBV6-1 and TRBJ1-5; TRBD1 is a possible D gene (5 bases). The CDR3 is 15 amino acids. The germline CDR1 and CDR2 sequences are MNHNS and SASEGT. The V end lost 1 base, the J end lost 2 bases, and 9 bases lay between the germline ends. The CDR3 bases are TGTGCCAGCAGTGAAGAGGGGCCGGGCAATCAGCCCCAGCATTTT. Its translation is CASSEEGPGNQPQHF.

The J gene is TRBJ2-5, the V gene TRBV7-9; TRBD1 agrees at 9 bases. CDR3 size: 16 residues. Trimming at V came to 4 bases and at J to 5 bases, leaving 11 bases not matched to a gene. Looked up from germline, CDR1 is SEHNR and CDR2 is FQNEAQ (reference sequence). The CDR3 here is CASSYLGQGTGETQYF. For the CDR3, the DNA is TGTGCCAGCAGCTACCTGGGACAGGGCACGGGGGAGACCCAGTACTTC.

This clonotype was counted many times. The genes are TRBV11-2 and TRBJ2-3, with 13 bases lining up with TRBD2. CDR1 and CDR2 (germline): SGHAT, FQNNGV. Losses at the gene ends were 5 bases for V and 0 bases for J; bases not matched to a gene: 8. The CDR3 length is 18 residues. Here the CDR3 DNA reads TGTGCCAGCAGCAGGGACCTGGGACTAGCGGGGAGCACAGATACGCAGTATTTT. Residues: CASSRDLGLAGSTDTQYF.

The V gene is TRBV20-1, the J gene TRBJ1-2; possible D gene TRBD1, 5 bases. The germline V gene encodes CDR1 DFQATT and CDR2 SNEGSKA (reference sequence). Trimming left V 1 base short and J 2 bases short, with 11 bases between. The CDR3 sequence is 14 residues long. CDR3 in DNA: TGCAGTGCTAGAGTGGGGGGACGGAACTATGGCTACACCTTC. It translates to CSARVGGRNYGYTF.

CDR3 amino acids: CASSLGRTPAQYF. CDR3 DNA: TGTGCCAGCAGTTTAGGGCGGACCCCGGCCCAGTACTTC. The rearrangement links TRBV12-3 or TRBV12-4 to TRBJ2-5; the D is unclear. V lost 1 base, J lost 9 bases, and 12 bases lay in between. There are 13 residues in the CDR3.

The V call is TRBV4-1, the J call TRBJ2-5; D possibly matches TRBD1 or TRBD2 (6 bases each). The CDR3 length is 16 residues. Trimming stripped 0 bases from V and 1 base from J, with 12 bases between. The germline CDR1 and CDR2 sequences are MGHRA and YSYEKL. CDR3 amino acids: CASSQDIRGPQETQYF. The CDR3 bases are TGCGCCAGCAGCCAAGATATCCGGGGGCCCCAAGAGACCCAGTACTTC.

This chain uses TRBV7-9 with TRBJ2-1; D is possibly TRBD1 or TRBD2 (6 bases each). Germline V gene lookup returns CDR1 SEHNR and CDR2 FQNEAQ (reference sequence). The CDR3 contains 16 residues. V lost 4 bases to trimming and J lost 4 bases, with 17 bases between them. The CDR3 protein is CASSSGRGPRYNEQFF. CDR3 DNA sequence: TGTGCCAGCAGCTCGGGACGGGGGCCCAGGTACAATGAGCAGTTCTTC.

The chain couples TRBV28 to TRBJ1-2; no clear D. CDR3 length: 13 residues. The V end lost 5 bases, the J end lost 5 bases, and 12 bases lay between the germline ends. Per germline, CDR1 MDHEN and CDR2 SYDVKM. CDR3 amino acids: CASSLRSGYGYTF. CDR3 sequence (DNA): TGTGCCAGCAGTCTAAGGTCGGGATATGGCTACACCTTC.

This clonotype was seen only a few times. The V call is TRBV20-1, the J call TRBJ2-7; TRBD2 aligns across 9 bases. Trimming cost V 3 bases and J 6 bases; bases outside gene matches: 12. The germline CDR1 and CDR2 sequences are DFQATT and SNEGSKA (reference sequence). This CDR3 spans 15 amino acids. The CDR3 loop reads CSARAREGRSLEQYF. The CDR3, as DNA: TGCAGTGCTAGGGCGCGGGAGGGCCGGAGTCTCGAGCAGTACTTC.

Many counts were recorded for this clonotype. The V gene is TRBV18, the J gene TRBJ2-7, with TRBD1 as a possible D gene (6 bases). Germline V gene lookup returns CDR1 KGHSH and CDR2 LQKENI. The ends were cut back, 6 bases at V and 0 bases at J, with 9 bases in the middle. The CDR3 has 13 amino acids. The CDR3 bases are TGTGCCAGCTCTCCAGGGGACTCCTACGAGCAGTACTTC. It encodes CASSPGDSYEQYF.

The gene calls are TRBV12-3 or TRBV12-4 and TRBJ2-1; a weak D match, TRBD2 (6 bases). V dropped 3 bases and J dropped 4 bases, with 13 bases sitting between them. This CDR3 contains 15 residues. Here the CDR3 DNA reads TGTGCCAGCAGTTTCCGGGACTCCGCATACAATGAGCAGTTCTTC. Protein sequence: CASSFRDSAYNEQFF.

V usage is TRBV29-1 and J usage is TRBJ1-3; D is undetermined. Germline loops: CDR1 SQVTM, CDR2 ANQGSEA. The length of the CDR3 is 13 residues. The V end lost 1 base, the J end lost 2 bases, and 6 bases lay between the germline ends. The CDR3 sequence: CSVEGVTGNTIYF. In nucleotides, the CDR3 is TGCAGCGTTGAAGGGGTTACTGGAAACACCATATATTTT.

The chain combines TRBV20-1 with TRBJ2-1, with TRBD1 matching 7 bases. Germline V gene sequence: CDR1 DFQATT, CDR2 SNEGSKA (reference sequence). The junction had 15 bases not matched to a gene; V was cut back by 6 bases and J by 7 bases. The CDR3 has 15 amino acids. The CDR3 DNA follows: TGCAGTGCCCGGCCGGGACAGAGAATAAGGAATGAGCAGTTCTTC. Its protein is CSARPGQRIRNEQFF.

V gene TRBV5-5 combines with J gene TRBJ2-1, with TRBD2 matching over 8 bases. V shed 0 bases and J 8 bases; nucleotides not matched to a gene: 7. CDR3 length equals 15 residues. Germline lookup yields CDR1 SGHKS and CDR2 YYEKEE (reference sequence). CDR3 coding DNA: TGTGCCAGCAGCTTGGAGGGACTAGTTGTGGATGAGCAGTTCTTC. Amino acid sequence: CASSLEGLVVDEQFF.

V gene TRBV7-6 combines with J gene TRBJ1-6; no clear D. The CDR3 runs to 13 residues. Trimming took 5 bases from V and 7 from J, leaving 9 bases between them. Germline-derived CDR1 and CDR2 are SGHVS and FNYEAQ. The CDR3 DNA follows: TGTGCCAGCAGCCCCCAAGGCAATTCACCCCTCCACTTT. Translated, it gives CASSPQGNSPLHF.

This clonotype was picked up a small number of times. The chain carries TRBV27 and TRBJ1-5, with TRBD1 identical over 7 bases. Germline CDR1 MNHEY, CDR2 SMNVEV (reference sequence). This CDR3 comprises 15 residues. With V trimmed by 4 bases and J by 3 bases, 6 bases remained unmatched. The CDR3 protein is CASSSPGQVNQPQHF. The CDR3 DNA reads TGTGCCAGCAGTTCTCCCGGACAGGTCAATCAGCCCCAGCATTTT.

In its sample, this clonotype was seen a few times. The chain joins TRBV7-6 to TRBJ2-2; D gene unclear. The CDR3 totals 16 residues. Trimming removed 4 bases from V and 2 bases from J, with 14 bases in between. CDR1 and CDR2 (germline): SGHVS, FNYEAQ. Written as DNA, the CDR3 is TGTGCCAGCAGCTCGCCAGGAAACGTAAACACCGGGGAGCTGTTTTTT. This encodes CASSSPGNVNTGELFF.

The chain uses TRBV7-2 and TRBJ2-1; D not resolved. The germline gives CDR1 SGHTA, CDR2 FQGNSA. This CDR3 has 16 residues. Deletions cut 5 bases from V and 4 bases from J, with 18 bases between. This chain's CDR3 is CASSRQGPQTYNEQFF. Written as DNA, the CDR3 is TGTGCCAGCAGCCGGCAAGGACCGCAGACTTACAATGAGCAGTTCTTC.

The J gene is TRBJ2-1, the V gene TRBV19; D is perhaps TRBD1 (6 bases). Germline CDR1 and CDR2: LNHDA and SQIVND (reference sequence). Trimming removed 0 bases at V and 14 bases at J, with 17 bases between. This CDR3 region has 14 residues. DNA of the CDR3: TGTGCCAGTAGTATAGACGGGGACACGGCCGGGGAGTTCTTC. Encoded protein: CASSIDGDTAGEFF.

J is TRBJ1-2 and V is TRBV29-1, with 7 bases matching TRBD1. Germline V gene lookup returns CDR1 SQVTM and CDR2 ANQGSEA. The CDR3 has 13 amino acids. Trimming took 7 bases from V and 4 from J; bases not matched to a gene: 9. CDR3 sequence: CSAESPGGYGYTF. Written as DNA, the CDR3 is TGCAGCGCCGAAAGCCCAGGGGGCTATGGCTACACCTTC.

The CDR3 nucleotides read TGTGCCAGCTCACCACCGCCGGGGGGGGCTGAGCAGTTCTTC. Translation: CASSPPPGGAEQFF. The chain links TRBV18 to TRBJ2-1; TRBD2 matches at 8 bases. Per germline, CDR1 KGHSH and CDR2 LQKENI. Unmatched junction bases numbered 4, after V lost 0 bases and J lost 9 bases. This CDR3 has 14 residues. Full variable domain (outside the CDR3, taken from reference TRBV18 and TRBJ2-1): NAGVMQNPRHLVRRRGQEARLRCSPMKGHSHVYWYRQLPEEGLKFMVYLQKENIIDESGMPKERFSAEFPKEGPSILRIQQVVRGDSAAYFCASSPPPGGAEQFFGPGTRLTVL.

V usage is TRBV28 and J usage is TRBJ2-7, with TRBD1 as a possible D gene (6 bases). V was pared by 11 bases and J by 0 bases, with 14 bases between. The CDR3 spans 13 residues. Germline V CDR1 and CDR2: MDHEN, SYDVKM. The CDR3, as DNA: TGTGCCGGGGCCGGGACACCCTCCTACGAGCAGTACTTC. Encoded protein: CAGAGTPSYEQYF.

The genes are TRBV12-3 or TRBV12-4 and TRBJ2-5, with TRBD1 identical over 11 bases. The CDR3 contains 16 residues. V lost 4 bases, J lost 5 bases, and 9 bases stayed unmatched. This chain's CDR3 is CASSSRGQGGWETQYF. CDR3 sequence (DNA): TGTGCCAGCAGTTCCAGGGGACAGGGGGGCTGGGAGACCCAGTACTTC.

This clonotype was seen a few times. The chain is built from TRBV5-1 and TRBJ2-6; 9 bases line up with TRBD2. CDR3 size: 15 residues. V lost 4 bases, J lost 2 bases, and 1 base stayed unmatched. Germline V gene sequence: CDR1 SGHRS, CDR2 YFSETQ. CDR3 sequence (DNA): TGCGCCAGCAGCGCGGGGGGGACTGGGGCCAACGTCCTGACTTTC. Translated, it gives CASSAGGTGANVLTF.

V gene TRBV3-1 combines with J gene TRBJ2-2, with D unresolved. V was trimmed by 4 bases and J by 2 bases, leaving 11 bases between them. The germline V gene encodes CDR1 LGHDT and CDR2 YNNKEL (reference sequence). The CDR3 covers 15 residues. The CDR3 sequence is CASSLRLLNTGELFF. The CDR3 DNA is TGTGCCAGCAGCCTGCGACTGCTAAACACCGGGGAGCTGTTTTTT.